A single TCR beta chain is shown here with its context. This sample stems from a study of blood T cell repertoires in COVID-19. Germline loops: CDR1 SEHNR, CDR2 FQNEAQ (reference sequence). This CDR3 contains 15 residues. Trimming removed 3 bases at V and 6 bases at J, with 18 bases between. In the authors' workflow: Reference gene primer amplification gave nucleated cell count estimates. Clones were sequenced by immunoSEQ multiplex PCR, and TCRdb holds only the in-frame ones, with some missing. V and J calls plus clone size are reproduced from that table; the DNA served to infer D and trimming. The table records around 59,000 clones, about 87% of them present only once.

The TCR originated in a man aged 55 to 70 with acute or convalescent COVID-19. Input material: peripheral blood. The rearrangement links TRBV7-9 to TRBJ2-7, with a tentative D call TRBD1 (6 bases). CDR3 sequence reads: CASSFLQGREVEQYF. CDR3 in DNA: TGTGCCAGCAGCTTCCTCCAGGGGAGAGAGGTCGAGCAGTACTTC.